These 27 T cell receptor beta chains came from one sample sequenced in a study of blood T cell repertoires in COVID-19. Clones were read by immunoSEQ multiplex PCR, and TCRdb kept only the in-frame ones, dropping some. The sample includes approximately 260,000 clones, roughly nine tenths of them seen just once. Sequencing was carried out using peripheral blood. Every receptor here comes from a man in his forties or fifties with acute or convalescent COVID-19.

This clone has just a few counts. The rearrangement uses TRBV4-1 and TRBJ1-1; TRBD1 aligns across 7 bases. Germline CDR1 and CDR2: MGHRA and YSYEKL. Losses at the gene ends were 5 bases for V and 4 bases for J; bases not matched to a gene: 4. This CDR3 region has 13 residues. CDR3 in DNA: TGCGCCAGCAGCGTGTACAGGGGCACTGAAGCTTTCTTT. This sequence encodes CASSVYRGTEAFF.

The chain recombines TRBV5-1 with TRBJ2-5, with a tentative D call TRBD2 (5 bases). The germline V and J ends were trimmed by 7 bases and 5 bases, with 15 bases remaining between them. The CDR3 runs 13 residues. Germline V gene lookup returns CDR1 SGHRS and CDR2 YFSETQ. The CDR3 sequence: CASGRGSTETQYF. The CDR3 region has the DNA TGCGCCAGCGGTCGGGGTTCGACGGAGACCCAGTACTTC.

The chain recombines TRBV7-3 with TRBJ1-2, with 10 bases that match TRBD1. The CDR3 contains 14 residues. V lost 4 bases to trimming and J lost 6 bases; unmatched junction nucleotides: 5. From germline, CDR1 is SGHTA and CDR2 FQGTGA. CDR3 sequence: CASSSGTGADGYTF. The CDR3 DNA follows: TGTGCCAGCAGCTCAGGGACAGGGGCGGATGGCTACACCTTC.

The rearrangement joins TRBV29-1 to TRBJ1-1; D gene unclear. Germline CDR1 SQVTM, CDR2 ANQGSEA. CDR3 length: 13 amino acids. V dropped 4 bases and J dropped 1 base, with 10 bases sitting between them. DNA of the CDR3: TGCAGCGTTGGTTACAGATCGAACACTGAAGCTTTCTTT. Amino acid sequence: CSVGYRSNTEAFF.

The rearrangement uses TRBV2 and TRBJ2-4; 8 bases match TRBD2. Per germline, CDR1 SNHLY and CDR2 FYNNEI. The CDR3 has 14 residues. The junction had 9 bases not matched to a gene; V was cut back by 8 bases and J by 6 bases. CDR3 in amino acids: CASQRRGVRNIQYF. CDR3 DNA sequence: TGTGCCAGCCAGAGGCGGGGGGTGAGAAACATTCAGTACTTC.

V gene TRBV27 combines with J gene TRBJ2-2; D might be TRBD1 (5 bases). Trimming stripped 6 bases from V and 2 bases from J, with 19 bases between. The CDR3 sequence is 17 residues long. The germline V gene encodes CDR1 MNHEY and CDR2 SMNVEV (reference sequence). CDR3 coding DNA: TGTGCCAGCAGCCTAAGGGGCGGAAACTCTAACACCGGGGAGCTGTTTTTT. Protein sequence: CASSLRGGNSNTGELFF.

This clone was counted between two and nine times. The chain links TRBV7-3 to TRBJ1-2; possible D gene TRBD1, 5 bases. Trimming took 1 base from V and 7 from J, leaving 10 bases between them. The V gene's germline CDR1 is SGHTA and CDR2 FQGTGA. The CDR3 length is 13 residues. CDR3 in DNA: TGTGCCAGCAGCTTAAAAGGAGGGGCTGGCTACACCTTC. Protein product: CASSLKGGAGYTF.

The CDR3: CASSRPSGGPSEQFF. CDR3 bases: TGTGCCAGCAGCCGGCCATCGGGGGGGCCGTCTGAGCAGTTCTTC. The chain combines TRBV3-1 (or the pseudogene TRBV3-2) with TRBJ2-1, with TRBD2 matching 8 bases. This CDR3 spans 15 amino acids. Losses at the gene ends were 4 bases for V and 9 bases for J; bases not matched to a gene: 11. The germline CDR1 and CDR2 sequences are LGHDT and YNNKEL (reference sequence).

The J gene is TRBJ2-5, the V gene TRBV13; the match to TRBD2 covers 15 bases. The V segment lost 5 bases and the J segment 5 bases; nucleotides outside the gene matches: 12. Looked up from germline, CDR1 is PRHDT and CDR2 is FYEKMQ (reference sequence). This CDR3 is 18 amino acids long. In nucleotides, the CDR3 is TGTGCCAGCAGCCCTCGACAGGGACTAGCGGGGGGAGGGGAGACCCAGTACTTC. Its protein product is CASSPRQGLAGGGETQYF.

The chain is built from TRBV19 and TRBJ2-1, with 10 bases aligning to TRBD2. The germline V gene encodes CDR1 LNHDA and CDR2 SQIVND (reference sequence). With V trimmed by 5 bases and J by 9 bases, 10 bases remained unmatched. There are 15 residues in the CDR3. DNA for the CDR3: TGTGCCAGTAGTCGCGGGGGGGGGACTAGCGTTGAGCAGTTCTTC. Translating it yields CASSRGGGTSVEQFF.

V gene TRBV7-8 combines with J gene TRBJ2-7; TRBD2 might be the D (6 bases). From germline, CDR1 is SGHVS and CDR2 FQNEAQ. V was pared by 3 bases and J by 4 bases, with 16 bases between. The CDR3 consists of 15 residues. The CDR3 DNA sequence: TGTGCCAGCAGCTTGGGATGGGGGGAGTTTTACGAGCAGTACTTC. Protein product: CASSLGWGEFYEQYF.

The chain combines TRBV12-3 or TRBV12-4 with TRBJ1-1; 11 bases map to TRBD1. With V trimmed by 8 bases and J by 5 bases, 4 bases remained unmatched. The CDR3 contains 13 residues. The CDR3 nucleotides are TGTGCCAGCCGGACAGGGGGCAAAACTGAAGCTTTCTTT. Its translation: CASRTGGKTEAFF.

DNA for the CDR3: TGTGCCAGCAGCGGTCAAGACAGCATCAAAAACGCTGAAGCTTTCTTT. Translation: CASSGQDSIKNAEAFF. This chain links TRBV9 with TRBJ1-1; D possibly corresponds to TRBD1 (5 bases). In germline, CDR1 is SGDLS, CDR2 YYNGEE. The CDR3 length is 16 residues. V gave up 3 bases and J gave up 6 bases, with 21 bases separating them.

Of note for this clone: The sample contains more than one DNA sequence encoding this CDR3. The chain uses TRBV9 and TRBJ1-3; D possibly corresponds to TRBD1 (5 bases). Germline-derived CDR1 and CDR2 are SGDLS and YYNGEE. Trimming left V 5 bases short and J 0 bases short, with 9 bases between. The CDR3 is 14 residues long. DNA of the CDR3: TGTGCCAGCAGTGCCACAGGCTCTGGAAACACCATATATTTT. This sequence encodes CASSATGSGNTIYF.

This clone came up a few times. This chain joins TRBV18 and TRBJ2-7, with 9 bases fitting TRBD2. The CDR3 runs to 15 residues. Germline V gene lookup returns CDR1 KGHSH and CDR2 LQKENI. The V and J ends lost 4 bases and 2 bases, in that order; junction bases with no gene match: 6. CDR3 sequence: CASSRRGGQTYEQYF. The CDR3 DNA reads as TGTGCCAGCTCACGGCGGGGGGGCCAAACCTACGAGCAGTACTTC.

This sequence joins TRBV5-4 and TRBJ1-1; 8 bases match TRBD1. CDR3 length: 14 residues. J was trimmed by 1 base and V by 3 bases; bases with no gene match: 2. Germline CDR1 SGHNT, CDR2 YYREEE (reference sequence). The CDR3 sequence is CASSSGQANTEAFF. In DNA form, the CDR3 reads TGTGCCAGCAGCTCGGGACAGGCGAACACTGAAGCTTTCTTT.

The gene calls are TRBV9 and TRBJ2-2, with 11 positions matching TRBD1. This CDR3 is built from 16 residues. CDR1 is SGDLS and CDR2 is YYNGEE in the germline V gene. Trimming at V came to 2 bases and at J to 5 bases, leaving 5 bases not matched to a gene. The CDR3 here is CASSVDRGLRTGELFF. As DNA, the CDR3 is TGTGCCAGCAGCGTGGACAGGGGGCTCCGGACCGGGGAGCTGTTTTTT.

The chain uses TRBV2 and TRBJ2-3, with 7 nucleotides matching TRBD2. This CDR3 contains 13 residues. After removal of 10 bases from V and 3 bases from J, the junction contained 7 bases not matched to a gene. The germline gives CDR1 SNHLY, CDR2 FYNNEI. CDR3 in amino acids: CATGLVGTDTQYF. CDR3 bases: TGTGCCACCGGACTAGTAGGGACAGATACGCAGTATTTT.

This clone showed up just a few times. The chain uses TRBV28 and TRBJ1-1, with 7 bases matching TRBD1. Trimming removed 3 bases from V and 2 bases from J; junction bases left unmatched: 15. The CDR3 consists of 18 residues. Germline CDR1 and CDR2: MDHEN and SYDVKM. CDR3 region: CASSFVLSLRQGNTEAFF. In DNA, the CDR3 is TGTGCCAGCAGTTTCGTCCTTAGCCTTAGACAGGGAAACACTGAAGCTTTCTTT.

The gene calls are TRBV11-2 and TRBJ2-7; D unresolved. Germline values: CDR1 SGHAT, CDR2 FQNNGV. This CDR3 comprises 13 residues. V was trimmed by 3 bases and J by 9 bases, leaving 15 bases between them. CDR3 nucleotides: TGTGCCAGCAGCTTTTCTCCCGCACTTGGGCAGTACTTC. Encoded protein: CASSFSPALGQYF.

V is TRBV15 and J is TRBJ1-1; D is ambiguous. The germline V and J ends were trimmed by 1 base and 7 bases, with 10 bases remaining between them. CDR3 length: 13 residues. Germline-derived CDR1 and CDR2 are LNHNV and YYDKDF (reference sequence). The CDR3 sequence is CATSRVGGLEAFF. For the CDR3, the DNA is TGTGCCACCAGCAGAGTAGGCGGCCTTGAAGCTTTCTTT.

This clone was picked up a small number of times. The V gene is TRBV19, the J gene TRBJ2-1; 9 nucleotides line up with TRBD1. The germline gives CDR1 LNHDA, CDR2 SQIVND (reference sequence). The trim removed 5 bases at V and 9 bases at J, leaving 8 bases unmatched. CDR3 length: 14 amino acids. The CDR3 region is CASSWDRVPSEQFF. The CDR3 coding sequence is TGTGCCAGTAGTTGGGACAGGGTTCCGAGTGAGCAGTTCTTC.

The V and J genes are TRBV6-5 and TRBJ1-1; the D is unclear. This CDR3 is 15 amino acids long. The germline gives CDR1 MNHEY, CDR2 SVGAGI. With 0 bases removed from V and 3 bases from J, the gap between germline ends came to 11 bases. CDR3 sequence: CASSYSYSKDTEAFF. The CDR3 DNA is TGTGCCAGCAGTTACTCGTACAGTAAGGACACTGAAGCTTTCTTT.

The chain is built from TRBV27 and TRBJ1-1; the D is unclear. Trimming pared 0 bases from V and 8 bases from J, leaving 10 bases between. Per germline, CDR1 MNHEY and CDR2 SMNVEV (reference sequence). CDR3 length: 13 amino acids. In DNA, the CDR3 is TGTGCCAGCAGTTTATCGGGGTCGGGGGAAGCTTTCTTT. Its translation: CASSLSGSGEAFF.

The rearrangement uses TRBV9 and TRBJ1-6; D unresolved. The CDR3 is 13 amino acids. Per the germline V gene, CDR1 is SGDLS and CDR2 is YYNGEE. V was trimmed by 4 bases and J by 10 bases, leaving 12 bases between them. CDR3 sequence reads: CASSSSLLSPLHF. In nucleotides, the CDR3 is TGTGCCAGCAGCTCATCCCTCCTATCACCCCTCCACTTT.

Written as DNA, the CDR3 is TGTGCAAGTCGGTCTATTTCAGGGGCTCTAGTGGAGGCCGGGGAGCTGTTTTTT. Its protein is CASRSISGALVEAGELFF. The chain carries TRBV12-2 and TRBJ2-2; the table's D call TRBD1 went unverified against the DNA. TRBV12-2 is a pseudogene. The CDR3 extends over 18 amino acids.

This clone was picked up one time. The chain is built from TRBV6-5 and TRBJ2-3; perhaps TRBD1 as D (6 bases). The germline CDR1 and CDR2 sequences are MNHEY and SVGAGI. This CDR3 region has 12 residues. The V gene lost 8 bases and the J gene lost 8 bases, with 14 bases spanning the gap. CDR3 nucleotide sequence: TGTGCCAGCCACAGGGTTTCGGGTACGCAGTATTTT. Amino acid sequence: CASHRVSGTQYF.